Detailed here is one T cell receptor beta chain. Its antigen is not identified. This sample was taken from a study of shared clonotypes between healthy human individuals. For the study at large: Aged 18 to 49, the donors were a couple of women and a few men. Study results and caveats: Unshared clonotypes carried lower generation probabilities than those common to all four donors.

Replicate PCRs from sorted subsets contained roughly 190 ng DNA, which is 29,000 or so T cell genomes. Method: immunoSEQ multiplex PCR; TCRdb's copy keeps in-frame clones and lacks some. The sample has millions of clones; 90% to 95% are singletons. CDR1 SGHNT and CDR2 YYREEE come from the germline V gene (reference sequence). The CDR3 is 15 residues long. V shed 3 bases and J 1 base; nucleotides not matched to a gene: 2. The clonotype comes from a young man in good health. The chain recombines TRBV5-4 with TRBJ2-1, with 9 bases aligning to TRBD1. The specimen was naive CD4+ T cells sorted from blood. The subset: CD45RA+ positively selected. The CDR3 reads CASSWDRASYNEQFF. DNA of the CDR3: TGTGCCAGCAGCTGGGACAGGGCGTCCTACAATGAGCAGTTCTTC.